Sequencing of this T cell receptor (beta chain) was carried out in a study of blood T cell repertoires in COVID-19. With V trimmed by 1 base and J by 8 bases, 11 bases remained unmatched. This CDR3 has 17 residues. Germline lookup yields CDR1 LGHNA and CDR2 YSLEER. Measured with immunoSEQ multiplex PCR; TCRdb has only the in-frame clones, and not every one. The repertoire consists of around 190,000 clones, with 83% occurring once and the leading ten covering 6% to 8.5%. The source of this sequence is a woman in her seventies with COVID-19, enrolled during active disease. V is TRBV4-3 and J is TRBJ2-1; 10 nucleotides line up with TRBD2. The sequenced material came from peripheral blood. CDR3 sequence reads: CASSQGTRAGGGDEQFF. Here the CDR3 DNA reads TGCGCCAGCAGCCAAGGAACCCGAGCGGGAGGGGGCGATGAGCAGTTCTTC.